The present T cell receptor beta chain was sequenced within a study of cytomegalovirus exposure and HLA in healthy donors. Study-wide results and caveats: Diagnosis of cytomegalovirus status made by the classifier reportedly showed high specificity and sensitivity.

Sequencing used immunoSEQ multiplex PCR; TCRdb keeps in-frame clones, though not all of them. The data contain roughly 310,000 clones, 88% of them seen just once; the ten biggest clones take up more than 0.95%. Germline V gene lookup returns CDR1 SGHDT and CDR2 YYEEEE. The J segment lost 3 bases and the V segment lost 1 base, leaving 3 bases of the junction unmatched. This CDR3 has 14 amino acids. On this clone: Its matching antigen is unknown.

Sequencing used PBMCs. The source of this sequence is a man in his thirties or forties in good health and CMV-seronegative. The chain combines TRBV5-6 with TRBJ2-7; TRBD2 matches at 8 bases. The DNA of the CDR3 is TGTGCCAGCAGCTTGCCAAGCGGGGGCTACGAGCAGTACTTC. It codes for CASSLPSGGYEQYF.